The entry that follows covers one TCR beta chain sequence. The target antigen is unknown. This sample is part of a study of T cells after yellow fever vaccination. Study-wide findings and caveats: Post-booster reappearance was seen for most primary-vaccination clones (about 96% CD4, around 90% CD8). Across the CD4 and CD8 compartments, a small share of clonotypes was present in both. The presence of abundant clonotypes contaminating from the bulk population was possible in FACS-sorted repertoires.

The CDR3 sequence is 13 residues long. The V segment lost 6 bases and the J segment 4 bases; nucleotides outside the gene matches: 3. The germline CDR1 and CDR2 sequences are MNHNS and SASEGT. Conversion of TCR transcripts into cDNA relied on 5'RACE template switching, which added a universal primer site and UMIs. One entry per CDR3 protein, called by TCRdb with MiXCR from the 5' RACE reads. This table has some 390,000 distinct CDR3 sequences, over 5% appearing once. Source: PBMCs, taken 5 days after the yellow fever booster vaccination. This receptor was obtained from a man aged 25 to 40 who received the YFV17D yellow fever vaccine. J is TRBJ2-5 and V is TRBV6-1, with 9 positions matching TRBD1. The CDR3 nucleotides are TGTGCCAGCAGGACAGGGGGGGGAGAGACCCAGTACTTC. It is translated as CASRTGGGETQYF.